The source of this T cell receptor (beta chain) is a study of cytomegalovirus exposure and HLA in healthy donors. Overall study context: Genotyping of some 390 donors showed that 80% to 90% belonged to the Caucasian-associated ancestry cluster. Study-level points and caveats: Exclusion as indistinguishable affected some V segments, including TRBV6-2 and TRBV6-3. Segments of the TCR beta V type were, in most cases, productive about 90% or about 30% of the time in an earlier analysis. Later analysis found that TCR beta chains associated with HLA were more clonally expanded than other, equally common chains.

Worth noting for this clone: The target antigen is unknown.

Germline V gene data show CDR1 as SGHNT and CDR2 as YYREEE (reference sequence). With 4 bases removed from V and 1 base from J, the gap between germline ends came to 9 bases. CDR3 length: 15 residues. The primer mix had 60 Vbeta and 13 Jbeta primers. TCRdb's copy holds only in-frame clones and misses some; the assay was immunoSEQ multiplex PCR. The sample consists of 150,000 to 200,000 clones, around 79% of them appearing once. The TCR sequence derives from a woman aged 45-65 years in good health and CMV-seropositive. The rearrangement links TRBV5-4 to TRBJ2-6, with D possibly TRBD1 on 6 matching bases. The sequencing sample was made of PBMCs. For the CDR3, the DNA is TGTGCCAGCAGCGCGCAGGGGTCTGGGGCCAACGTCCTGACTTTC. This codes for CASSAQGSGANVLTF.